The clone carrying this TCR beta chain was detected many times. J gave up 7 bases and V 6 bases, and 9 bases lay outside the gene matches. The germline CDR1 and CDR2 sequences are SQVTM and ANQGSEA. This CDR3 is built from 14 residues. Patients showing uncontrolled infection, other autoimmune disease, pregnancy or lactation were ineligible. This sample is drawn from a study of T cells in Graves' hyperthyroidism and ophthalmopathy. RNA transcripts yielded amplified TCR beta CDR3 regions. Using the HTBI primer set, a first-round RT-PCR was run on the TCR CDR3. TCRdb passed the multiplex PCR reads through MiXCR, listing each CDR3 protein once. In the table there are about 580,000 distinct CDR3 sequences, about 14% of which are singletons.

Sequencing was done on a sample of blood. The clonotype originates from a woman aged 30 to 39 with Graves' hyperthyroidism that later progressed to Graves' ophthalmopathy. This sequence joins TRBV29-1 and TRBJ2-5; TRBD2 matches at 12 bases. CDR3 coding DNA: TGCAGCGTCCAGGCGCTAGCGGGAGGGGGGACCCAGTACTTC. Its protein product is CSVQALAGGGTQYF.